The 16 T cell receptor beta chains in this list originate from one sample, sequenced in a study of T cell responses to AZD1222 COVID-19 vaccine. TCRdb keeps only in-frame clones here, not all; method: immunoSEQ multiplex PCR. The data contain 120,000 or so clones, around 89% of them singletons. Material: peripheral blood, obtained on day 0 of MenACWY control vaccination. The origin of the receptors is an adult in good health.

The chain is built from TRBV2 and TRBJ2-1; possibly TRBD1 for D (6 bases). The CDR3 totals 12 residues. The germline V gene has CDR1 SNHLY and CDR2 FYNNEI. V lost 7 bases, J lost 4 bases, and 8 bases lay in between. CDR3 loop: CASTTGYNEQFF. The CDR3 bases are TGTGCCAGCACTACAGGGTACAATGAGCAGTTCTTC.

V is TRBV27 and J is TRBJ2-2, with 7 bases that match TRBD1. The CDR3 is made up of 13 amino acids. With V trimmed by 7 bases and J by 3 bases, 2 bases remained unmatched. Per the germline V gene, CDR1 is MNHEY and CDR2 is SMNVEV (reference sequence). CDR3 loop: CASTTGDTGELFF. In DNA, the CDR3 is TGTGCCAGCACCACAGGGGACACCGGGGAGCTGTTTTTT.

The V call is TRBV18, the J call TRBJ2-7; weak D call: TRBD1 (6 bases). V was clipped by 6 bases and J by 6 bases, with 21 bases between them. The CDR3 length is 15 residues. Germline CDR1 and CDR2: KGHSH and LQKENI. CDR3 in amino acids: CASSGDILEFGEQYF. The CDR3 DNA is TGTGCCAGCTCGGGGGACATTTTAGAGTTCGGCGAGCAGTACTTC.

This clone occurred once. The CDR3 loop is CAWSSQKNTEAFF. CDR3 nucleotides: TGTGCCTGGAGTAGCCAGAAGAACACTGAAGCTTTCTTT. V usage is TRBV30 and J usage is TRBJ1-1, with no clear D. The CDR3 runs 13 residues. The ends were cut back, 2 bases at V and 1 base at J, with 8 bases in the middle. Germline V gene lookup returns CDR1 GTSNPN and CDR2 SVGIG (reference sequence).

This chain uses TRBV12-3 or TRBV12-4 with TRBJ1-2; no clear D. The CDR3 extends over 12 amino acids. Trimming left V 3 bases short and J 8 bases short, with 10 bases between. CDR3: CASSLGDRGYTF. CDR3 bases: TGTGCCAGCAGTTTGGGAGATCGCGGCTACACCTTC.

In its sample, this clone was seen once. The V call is TRBV10-3, the J call TRBJ1-3, with D possibly matching TRBD1 (5 bases). The CDR3 has 14 residues. From germline, CDR1 is ENHRY and CDR2 SYGVKD. Trimming shortened V by 10 bases and J by 0 bases, and 13 bases separated the two germline ends. Written as DNA, the CDR3 is TGTGCCACCAGGGCGACGGGCTCTGGAAACACCATATATTTT. It encodes CATRATGSGNTIYF.

Written as DNA, the CDR3 is TGTGCCAGCAGCCAAGTGGTGGGGAATTCACCCCTCCACTTT. Protein: CASSQVVGNSPLHF. This rearrangement joins TRBV3-1 (or the pseudogene TRBV3-2) to TRBJ1-6; D gene ambiguous. Germline assignment: CDR1 LGHDT and CDR2 YNNKEL (reference sequence). This CDR3 region has 14 residues. The V end was cut by 1 base, the J end by 7 bases, with 8 bases between.

The V call is TRBV19, the J call TRBJ2-3; unclear D gene. The CDR3 loop spans 13 amino acids. V dropped 5 bases and J dropped 0 bases, with 6 bases sitting between them. CDR1 LNHDA and CDR2 SQIVND come from the germline V gene (reference sequence). This CDR3 reads CASSAESTDTQYF. The CDR3 DNA follows: TGTGCCAGTAGTGCGGAGAGCACAGATACGCAGTATTTT.

This clone was detected once. This rearrangement joins TRBV27 to TRBJ1-6, with 10 nucleotides matching TRBD1. This CDR3 is built from 15 residues. Looked up from germline, CDR1 is MNHEY and CDR2 is SMNVEV (reference sequence). Losses at the gene ends were 8 bases for V and 7 bases for J; bases not matched to a gene: 8. The CDR3 bases are TGTGCCAGCGGGACGGGACAGGGGTGGAATTCACCCCTCCACTTT. Its translation: CASGTGQGWNSPLHF.

The V call is TRBV7-2, the J call TRBJ2-1, with D perhaps given as TRBD1 or TRBD2 (5 bases each). V dropped 5 bases and J dropped 9 bases, with 20 bases sitting between them. Per germline, CDR1 SGHTA and CDR2 FQGNSA. CDR3 length: 15 residues. The CDR3: CASSPPGPRVSEQFF. CDR3 nucleotides: TGTGCCAGCAGCCCACCGGGACCCCGAGTCAGTGAGCAGTTCTTC.

The chain recombines TRBV11-3 with TRBJ1-2, with 9 bases identical to TRBD1. The ends lost 4 bases at V and 7 bases at J; junction bases unmatched: 4. Germline V lookup: CDR1 SGHNT, CDR2 YENEEA. This CDR3 contains 13 residues. The CDR3 protein is CASSSGQGFGYTF. DNA of the CDR3: TGTGCCAGCAGCTCAGGACAGGGGTTTGGCTACACCTTC.

The J gene is TRBJ1-1, the V gene TRBV5-1; no clear D. The CDR3 contains 15 residues. V dropped 3 bases and J dropped 1 base, with 13 bases sitting between them. Germline V gene data show CDR1 as SGHRS and CDR2 as YFSETQ. DNA for the CDR3: TGCGCCAGCAGCTCCGTCCCAGTTCAGAACACTGAAGCTTTCTTT. As protein: CASSSVPVQNTEAFF.

This chain connects TRBV4-2 to TRBJ2-1; TRBD2 aligns across 9 bases. Germline V gene lookup returns CDR1 LGHNA and CDR2 YNFKEQ. V trimming: 1 base; J trimming: 6 bases; junction bases outside the gene matches: 7. The CDR3 is 16 amino acids. In DNA form, the CDR3 reads TGTGCCAGCAGCCAAGTTCAGGGACTAGCCCTCAATGAGCAGTTCTTC. Protein product: CASSQVQGLALNEQFF.

This clone has a handful of counts. This sample includes further DNA sequences coding for the same CDR3. The chain couples TRBV11-2 to TRBJ2-5, with 8 nucleotides matching TRBD2. The V gene's germline CDR1 is SGHAT and CDR2 FQNNGV. V shed 1 base and J 2 bases; nucleotides not matched to a gene: 3. CDR3 length equals 15 residues. The CDR3: CASSLGLAGQETQYF. In DNA form, the CDR3 reads TGTGCCAGCAGCTTAGGGTTAGCGGGACAAGAGACCCAGTACTTC.

The chain couples TRBV30 to TRBJ2-3; D not resolved. CDR1 is GTSNPN, CDR2 SVGIG, per germline (reference sequence). There are 13 residues in the CDR3. Between the trimmed V and J ends, which lost 2 bases and 8 bases, there was a span of 14 bases. Here the CDR3 DNA reads TGTGCCTGGAGTTCCCGCGGATTTTCTACGCAGTATTTT. Amino acids: CAWSSRGFSTQYF.

The chain couples TRBV7-9 to TRBJ2-7; D perhaps matches TRBD1 (6 bases). Germline CDR1 SEHNR, CDR2 FQNEAQ (reference sequence). This CDR3 comprises 15 residues. Between the trimmed V and J ends, which lost 2 bases and 2 bases, there was a span of 13 bases. In DNA form, the CDR3 reads TGTGCCAGCAGCTTACCCGGACAGTTCCCCTACGAGCAGTACTTC. Its protein product is CASSLPGQFPYEQYF.